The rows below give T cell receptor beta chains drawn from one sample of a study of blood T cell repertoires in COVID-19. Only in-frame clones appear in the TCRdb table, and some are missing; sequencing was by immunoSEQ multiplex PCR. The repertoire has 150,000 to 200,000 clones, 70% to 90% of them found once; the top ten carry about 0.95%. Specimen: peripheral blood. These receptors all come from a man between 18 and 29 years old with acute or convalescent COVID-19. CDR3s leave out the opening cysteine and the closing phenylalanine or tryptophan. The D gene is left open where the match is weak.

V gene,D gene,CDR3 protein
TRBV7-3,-,ASSLFQNTEAF
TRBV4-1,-,ASSHVDMGLTHQPQH
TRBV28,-,ASAMTVQPQH
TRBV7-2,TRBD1,ASSFDRGRNQPQH
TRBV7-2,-,ASSLERGSSYNSPLH
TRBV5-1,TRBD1,ASSSGQGKATNEKLF
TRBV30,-,AWSVQGNTEAF
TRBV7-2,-,ASSPSTGGDNEQF
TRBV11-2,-,ASRTGRGERGTKNIQY
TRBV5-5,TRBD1,ASSTYRQGSGGYT
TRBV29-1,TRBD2,SVRETSMGEQF
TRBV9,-,ASSVGTTANYGYT
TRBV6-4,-,ASSDSGTNSPLH
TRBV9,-,ASSGANEQF
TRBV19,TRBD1,ASSRDRRGEAF
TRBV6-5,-,ASRRFGGGEKLF
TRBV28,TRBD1,ASSGRTGMNQPQH
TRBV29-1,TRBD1,SVEDATGNYGYT
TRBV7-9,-,ASSARYVAHGSGYT
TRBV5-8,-,ASSLRDWEQY
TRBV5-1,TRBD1,ASSLMGDRGHEQF
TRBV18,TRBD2,ASSRQGPGLAGETDTQY
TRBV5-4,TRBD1,ASSGSGGLVEQY
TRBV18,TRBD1,ASSPRDREDYGYT
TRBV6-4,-,ASSEQYSGANVLT
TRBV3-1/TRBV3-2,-,ASSQVGRYNEQF
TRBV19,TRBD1,ASNTGTGVWSNQPQH
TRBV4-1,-,ASSQSGQVNYGYT
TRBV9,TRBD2,ASSGSGLAGETQY
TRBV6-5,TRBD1,ATNRDPGGSYEQY
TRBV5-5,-,ASSSRGSNQPQH
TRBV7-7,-,ASSLGIWQGNNEQF
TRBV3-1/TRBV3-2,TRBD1,ASSPQAGGAYYGYT
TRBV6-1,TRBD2,ASSEGLAQYNEQF
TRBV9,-,ASSPSGLGATEAF
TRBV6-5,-,ASRVRGNSNQPQH
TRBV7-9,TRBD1,ASSKTQGASYNSPLH
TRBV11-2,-,ASSLVDRISTDTQY
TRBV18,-,ASSPDRQTGELF
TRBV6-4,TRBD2,ASAPGGGTDTQY
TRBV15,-,ATSRDLFGQQSGNGYT
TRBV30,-,AWSREGLYFYEQY
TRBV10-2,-,ASSATVSNQPQH
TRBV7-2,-,ASSLGMDKTNTEAF
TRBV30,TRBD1,AWAGTGDTDTQY
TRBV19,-,ASAQSGDEQY
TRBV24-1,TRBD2,ATSAPSGGKTSTDTQY
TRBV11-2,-,ASSRDSLPTIEQF